These 27 T cell receptor beta chains originate from one sample sequenced in a study of blood T cell repertoires in COVID-19. TCRdb keeps only in-frame clones here, not all; method: immunoSEQ multiplex PCR. The profile covers approximately 250,000 clones, with 86% appearing a single time and 2.2% taken by the ten largest. Input material: peripheral blood. These TCRs come from a man in his thirties or forties who had recovered from COVID-19.

This rearrangement joins TRBV30 to TRBJ1-2, with a possible D match to TRBD1 (6 bases). V was pared by 2 bases and J by 3 bases, with 10 bases between. Looked up from germline, CDR1 is GTSNPN and CDR2 is SVGIG (reference sequence). This CDR3 comprises 13 residues. The DNA for the CDR3 is TGTGCCTGGAGTACAGGGTACGACTATGGCTACACCTTC. This translates into CAWSTGYDYGYTF.

The V gene is TRBV12-3 or TRBV12-4, the J gene TRBJ2-3; D not certain. Trimming left V 3 bases short and J 2 bases short, with 6 bases between. CDR3 size: 13 residues. For the CDR3, the DNA is TGTGCCAGCAGTTTCGGGTTCACAGATACGCAGTATTTT. Its protein product is CASSFGFTDTQYF.

The chain couples TRBV4-2 to TRBJ1-1, with 9 bases fitting TRBD1. V shed 2 bases, J shed 4 bases, and the junction held 5 bases outside the gene matches. The CDR3 is 15 amino acids. Germline-derived CDR1 and CDR2 are LGHNA and YNFKEQ. CDR3 sequence: CASSQHVTGGTEAFF. DNA of the CDR3: TGTGCCAGCAGCCAACACGTGACAGGGGGCACTGAAGCTTTCTTT.

The genes are TRBV19 and TRBJ1-2; TRBD1 might be the D (6 bases). V lost 6 bases and J lost 7, with 21 bases in between. The germline V gene has CDR1 LNHDA and CDR2 SQIVND (reference sequence). This CDR3 comprises 15 residues. The CDR3 DNA is TGTGCCAGTAGCACCTCGGGGGGACACCTCGGTGGCTACACCTTC. This sequence encodes CASSTSGGHLGGYTF. The full variable domain, in which reference TRBV19 and TRBJ1-2 provide the parts outside the CDR3, is DGGITQSPKYLFRKEGQNVTLSCEQNLNHDAMYWYRQDPGQGLRLIYYSQIVNDFQKGDIAEGYSVSREKKESFPLTVTSAQKNPTAFYLCASSTSGGHLGGYTFGSGTRLTVV.

This clone came up a few times. The chain has TRBV7-7 and TRBJ2-5; 8 bases match TRBD2. Germline V gene data show CDR1 as SSHAT and CDR2 as FNYEAQ (reference sequence). This CDR3 region has 14 residues. J gave up 4 bases and V 5 bases, and 6 bases lay outside the gene matches. In DNA, the CDR3 is TGTGCCAGCAGCCCCGCGGGGGGACGAGAGACCCAGTACTTC. Translating it yields CASSPAGGRETQYF.

The CDR3 reads CPVLTPYRASKNIQYF. The CDR3 DNA sequence: TGTCCGGTCCTTACCCCGTACAGGGCATCCAAAAACATTCAGTACTTC. This chain links TRBV27 with TRBJ2-4; possible D gene TRBD1, 6 bases. Germline CDR1 and CDR2: MNHEY and SMNVEV (reference sequence). The CDR3 covers 16 residues.

A single count supports this clone. The rearrangement links TRBV3-1 (or the pseudogene TRBV3-2) to TRBJ2-2; TRBD2 matches at 8 bases. The CDR3 spans 16 residues. CDR1 and CDR2 (germline): LGHDT, YNNKEL (reference sequence). V gave up 4 bases and J gave up 8 bases; unmatched junction bases: 12. CDR3 DNA sequence: TGTGCCAGCAGCCCCCTGGCGGGGGGCCTGGTAGGGGAGCTGTTTTTT. Its translation is CASSPLAGGLVGELFF.

The gene calls are TRBV5-4 and TRBJ2-1, with D possibly being TRBD2 (6 bases). V was shortened by 1 base and J by 1 base, with 9 bases between the two germline ends. The CDR3 has 15 residues. The germline CDR1 and CDR2 sequences are SGHNT and YYREEE (reference sequence). The CDR3 is CASSLSGTSYNEQFF. The CDR3 DNA sequence: TGTGCCAGCAGCTTGTCCGGGACTTCCTACAATGAGCAGTTCTTC.

This rearrangement joins TRBV6-5 to TRBJ1-2; 7 bases line up with TRBD1. The germline V gene encodes CDR1 MNHEY and CDR2 SVGAGI. The CDR3 loop spans 15 amino acids. The J segment lost 7 bases and the V segment lost 4 bases, leaving 12 bases of the junction unmatched. The CDR3 DNA is TGTGCCAGCAGTTGGGACAGTCCCGCCCAAGGTGGCTACACCTTC. It translates to CASSWDSPAQGGYTF.

V gene TRBV6-2 or TRBV6-3 combines with J gene TRBJ1-1; 11 bases map to TRBD1. The V segment lost 6 bases and the J segment 1 base; nucleotides outside the gene matches: 10. The V gene's germline CDR1 is MNHEY and CDR2 SVGEGT. The CDR3 runs to 17 residues. This CDR3 reads CASSDPPGTGGNTEAFF. The CDR3 nucleotides are TGTGCCAGCAGCGATCCACCCGGGACAGGGGGGAACACTGAAGCTTTCTTT.

This chain connects TRBV5-5 to TRBJ2-7; D may be TRBD1 (5 bases). The CDR3 has 14 amino acids. Germline CDR1 is SGHKS and CDR2 is YYEKEE (reference sequence). V was pared by 2 bases and J by 3 bases, with 12 bases between. DNA of the CDR3: TGTGCCAGCAGCTTCGGCAGGGCCAACTACGAGCAGTACTTC. This gives the protein CASSFGRANYEQYF.

This clone was found once. This chain joins TRBV4-1 and TRBJ2-7; the D gene is possibly TRBD1 (5 bases). This CDR3 is 14 amino acids long. Germline CDR1 is MGHRA and CDR2 is YSYEKL. V lost 7 bases and J lost 7, with 20 bases in between. The CDR3 loop is CASTLGVGIGEQYF. CDR3 DNA: TGCGCCAGCACCCTAGGGGTGGGGATTGGGGAGCAGTACTTC.

This clone was observed a single time. The chain couples TRBV10-1 to TRBJ1-1; the D gene is possibly TRBD1 (6 bases). The germline V and J ends were trimmed by 6 bases and 3 bases, with 17 bases remaining between them. In germline, CDR1 is WNHNN, CDR2 SYGVQD (reference sequence). CDR3 length: 15 amino acids. The CDR3 DNA reads TGCGCCAGCAGGAGTAACCAGGGGCTTTACACTGAAGCTTTCTTT. It translates to CASRSNQGLYTEAFF.

This chain connects TRBV3-1 (or the pseudogene TRBV3-2) to TRBJ1-2; D is possibly TRBD1 (5 bases). Germline-derived CDR1 and CDR2 are LGHDT and YNNKEL (reference sequence). The CDR3 length is 17 residues. V dropped 4 bases and J dropped 4 bases, with 22 bases sitting between them. The CDR3 loop is CASSPTGPVPSSYGYTF. CDR3 nucleotides: TGTGCCAGCAGCCCAACAGGCCCCGTACCCTCCTCCTATGGCTACACCTTC.

The CDR3 sequence: CASSTLGTEPNTEAFF. The CDR3, as DNA: TGCGCCAGCTCGACGCTAGGGACAGAACCGAACACTGAAGCTTTCTTT. The V call is TRBV4-3, the J call TRBJ1-1; 7 bases fit TRBD1. Germline values: CDR1 LGHNA, CDR2 YSLEER. There are 16 residues in the CDR3. V dropped 8 bases and J dropped 1; count of bases not matched to a gene: 13.

The V and J genes are TRBV11-2 and TRBJ2-1; TRBD2 agrees at 9 bases. This CDR3 is built from 16 residues. Germline CDR1 and CDR2: SGHAT and FQNNGV. Trimming cost V 1 base and J 4 bases; bases outside gene matches: 5. The CDR3 loop reads CASSLVASGIYNEQFF. The CDR3 region has the DNA TGTGCCAGCAGCTTAGTAGCTAGCGGGATTTACAATGAGCAGTTCTTC.

The chain carries TRBV7-9 and TRBJ1-3; 8 nucleotides match TRBD1. The CDR3 is made up of 16 amino acids. Trimming at V came to 3 bases and at J to 8 bases, leaving 12 bases not matched to a gene. Per the germline V gene, CDR1 is SEHNR and CDR2 is FQNEAQ (reference sequence). The CDR3 nucleotides read TGTGCCAGCAGCTTCAAGCCGGCAGGGGGCTTGGACACCATATATTTT. Its protein is CASSFKPAGGLDTIYF.

The chain combines TRBV7-8 with TRBJ1-4; D is uncertain. Germline V gene lookup returns CDR1 SGHVS and CDR2 FQNEAQ. V was clipped by 5 bases and J by 12 bases, with 16 bases between them. CDR3 size: 13 residues. The CDR3 DNA is TGTGCCAGCAGCCCCCGACGGGGAGGTGAACTGTTTTTT. It specifies CASSPRRGGELFF.

The CDR3 DNA sequence: TGCGCCAGCAGCTTGGCGGGTAGCTACACCTTC. Encoded protein: CASSLAGSYTF. The genes are TRBV5-1 and TRBJ1-2; D unresolved. The CDR3 length is 11 residues. Per germline, CDR1 SGHRS and CDR2 YFSETQ. V gave up 0 bases and J gave up 9 bases, with 6 bases separating them.

This clone showed up just once. The chain links TRBV6-5 to TRBJ1-2; maybe TRBD1 (5 bases). This CDR3 contains 13 residues. Germline V gives CDR1 MNHEY, CDR2 SVGAGI. Deletions cut 4 bases from V and 7 bases from J, with 13 bases between. The CDR3 loop is CASSFRRGGGYTF. The CDR3 nucleotides read TGTGCCAGCAGTTTCCGCCGGGGGGGTGGCTACACCTTC.

The chain recombines TRBV6-5 with TRBJ2-1, with TRBD2 matching 8 bases. The CDR3 totals 14 residues. The germline gives CDR1 MNHEY, CDR2 SVGAGI. Losses at the gene ends were 8 bases for V and 7 bases for J; bases not matched to a gene: 10. In DNA form, the CDR3 reads TGTGCCAGCGGATCGGGGGGGCAACATAATGAGCAGTTCTTC. Its translation is CASGSGGQHNEQFF.

This chain uses TRBV7-2 with TRBJ2-3; 8 bases are a match to TRBD2. The CDR3 has 15 amino acids. Germline V gene sequence: CDR1 SGHTA, CDR2 FQGNSA. V lost 3 bases to trimming and J lost 4 bases; unmatched junction nucleotides: 6. Written as DNA, the CDR3 is TGTGCCAGCAGCTTGTCCAGCGGGGGCCCAGATACGCAGTATTTT. Its protein product is CASSLSSGGPDTQYF. The entire variable domain, with the rest obtained from reference TRBV7-2 and TRBJ2-3, is as follows: GAGVSQSPSNKVTEKGKDVELRCDPISGHTALYWYRQSLGQGLEFLIYFQGNSAPDKSGLPSDRFSAERTGGSVSTLTIQRTQQEDSAVYLCASSLSSGGPDTQYFGPGTRLTVL.

The rearrangement links TRBV5-6 to TRBJ2-3, with 7 bases aligning to TRBD1. Trimming at V came to 5 bases and at J to 2 bases, leaving 5 bases not matched to a gene. The CDR3 sequence is 14 residues long. Germline V CDR1 and CDR2: SGHDT, YYEEEE. The CDR3 loop reads CASRKGQYTDTQYF. DNA of the CDR3: TGTGCCAGCAGAAAGGGACAGTACACAGATACGCAGTATTTT.

CDR3 in amino acids: CASSLGTRQDNYGYTF. The CDR3 coding sequence is TGTGCCAGCAGCTTAGGTACACGCCAGGATAACTATGGCTACACCTTC. V and J are TRBV11-2 and TRBJ1-2; no firm D call. The CDR3 contains 16 residues. In germline, CDR1 is SGHAT, CDR2 FQNNGV. Trimming took 1 base from V and 1 from J, leaving 13 bases between them. The variable domain in full, with the rest retrieved from reference TRBV11-2 and TRBJ1-2, is EAGVAQSPRYKIIEKRQSVAFWCNPISGHATLYWYQQILGQGPKLLIQFQNNGVVDDSQLPKDRFSAERLKGVDSTLKIQPAKLEDSAVYLCASSLGTRQDNYGYTFGSGTRLTVV.

This clone was counted once. The rearrangement uses TRBV4-2 and TRBJ1-5; D gene uncertain. Germline V gene data show CDR1 as LGHNA and CDR2 as YNFKEQ. V lost 3 bases to trimming and J lost 7 bases, with 19 bases between them. This CDR3 is 16 amino acids long. Written as DNA, the CDR3 is TGTGCCAGCAGCCAGAATCGGGGAGGTAGGAGCCAGCCCCAGCATTTT. Amino acids: CASSQNRGGRSQPQHF.

A single count supports this clone. This chain connects TRBV5-1 to TRBJ1-2; D remains ambiguous. Germline V CDR1 and CDR2: SGHRS, YFSETQ. Trimming removed 0 bases from V and 3 bases from J, with 6 bases in between. There are 13 residues in the CDR3. In DNA, the CDR3 is TGCGCCAGCAGCTTGGTCGGGTACTATGGCTACACCTTC. It codes for CASSLVGYYGYTF.

The chain has TRBV29-1 and TRBJ2-7, with D perhaps matching TRBD2 (6 bases). Germline V gene sequence: CDR1 SQVTM, CDR2 ANQGSEA. V was pared by 8 bases and J by 3 bases, with 14 bases between. The CDR3 is 12 amino acids. CDR3 amino acids: CSFRDFYYEQYF. DNA of the CDR3: TGCAGCTTCCGGGACTTTTACTACGAGCAGTACTTC.